This passage covers 22 T cell receptor beta chains from one sample sequenced in a study of CD8+CD57+ T cells in acquired aplastic anemia. The sequenced patients had an expansion of CD8+CD57+ cells seen by flow cytometry. TCR beta VDJ and CDR3 profiling used genomic DNA as template. TCRdb recomputed calls from the reads with MiXCR, one row per CDR3 protein. The profile shows roughly 93,000 distinct CDR3 sequences, around 62% of them singletons. Material: sorted CD4+, CD8+, or CD8+CD57+ T cells (not recorded which) from PBMCs. The receptors stem from a human donor with aplastic anemia.

The chain links TRBV10-2 to TRBJ2-5, with D perhaps matching TRBD2 (5 bases). The CDR3 has 14 residues. Per the germline V gene, CDR1 is WSHSY and CDR2 is SAAADI. V dropped 0 bases and J dropped 5 bases, with 10 bases sitting between them. The CDR3 nucleotides read TGCGCCAGCAGTGAGTCGGGTCGCGGGGAGACCCAGTACTTC. Its translation: CASSESGRGETQYF.

A remark on this clonotype: Since a much larger clone is just one base distant, this may be a read error. The V gene is TRBV6-4, the J gene TRBJ2-7; 9 positions match TRBD2. Trimming cost V 2 bases and J 6 bases; bases outside gene matches: 20. Germline lookup yields CDR1 MRHNA and CDR2 SNTAGT. The CDR3 runs to 19 residues. The CDR3 DNA reads TGTGCCAGCAGTGACGGCGGGGGGGGCTCTTGGAGTGAAGCGGGCGAGCAGTACTTC. Its translation is CASSDGGGGSWSEAGEQYF.

The chain's CDR3 is CASSILHRDRGVKETQYF. CDR3 in DNA: TGTGCCAGTAGTATCCTGCACCGGGACAGGGGAGTAAAAGAGACCCAGTACTTC. The rearrangement links TRBV19 to TRBJ2-5; TRBD1 matches at 10 bases. Losses at the gene ends were 3 bases for V and 3 bases for J; bases not matched to a gene: 13. CDR1 and CDR2 from the germline V gene are LNHDA and SQIVND (reference sequence). This CDR3 is 18 amino acids long.

This clonotype was recorded only once. This may come from a read error, since a much larger clone is one base off. The chain joins TRBV5-4 to TRBJ2-2, with D hard to call. Germline V CDR1 and CDR2: SGHNT, YYREEE (reference sequence). The CDR3 runs to 11 residues. The DNA of the CDR3 is TGTGCCAGCAGCTTGCCCGGGCAGCTGTTTTTT. Translation gives CASSLPGQLFF. Together with reference TRBV5-4 and TRBJ2-2, the CDR3 gives the full variable domain: ETGVTQSPTHLIKTRGQQVTLRCSSQSGHNTVSWYQQALGQGPQFIFQYYREEENGRGNFPPRFSGLQFPNYSSELNVNALELDDSALYLCASSLPGQLFFGEGSRLTVL.

This clonotype came up a few times. The chain couples TRBV24-1 to TRBJ2-3; 8 bases line up with TRBD1. V was pared by 7 bases and J by 5 bases, with 13 bases of the junction left unmatched. There are 16 residues in the CDR3. CDR1 and CDR2 (germline): KGHDR, SFDVKD. The CDR3 here is CATRGRKAGGEDTQYF. CDR3 in DNA: TGTGCCACCAGGGGGAGGAAGGCAGGGGGCGAAGATACGCAGTATTTT.

The chain couples TRBV20-1 to TRBJ2-7, with 8 bases matching TRBD2. With V trimmed by 7 bases and J by 2 bases, 10 bases remained unmatched. The CDR3 totals 14 residues. Germline-derived CDR1 and CDR2 are DFQATT and SNEGSKA (reference sequence). CDR3 DNA sequence: TGCAGTGTGACGGGGGGGGCATACACCTACGAGCAGTACTTC. Translated: CSVTGGAYTYEQYF.

The rearrangement joins TRBV6-1 to TRBJ1-2; D may be TRBD1 (5 bases). CDR3 length: 13 residues. The V end lost 8 bases, the J end lost 4 bases, and 14 bases lay between the germline ends. Germline V CDR1 and CDR2: MNHNS, SASEGT. The CDR3 sequence is CASERDGVYGYTF. The CDR3 nucleotides are TGTGCCAGCGAGAGGGACGGAGTCTATGGCTACACCTTC.

This sequence joins TRBV7-8 and TRBJ2-5; D perhaps matches TRBD1 (6 bases). V lost 2 bases and J 5 bases, leaving 18 bases between the germline ends. Germline CDR1 and CDR2: SGHVS and FQNEAQ. The CDR3 spans 16 residues. CDR3 coding DNA: TGTGCCAGCAGCTTAACTCGGACAGTCAAAGGGGAGACCCAGTACTTC. It encodes CASSLTRTVKGETQYF.

A word on this clonotype: A much larger clone differs from this one at a single base, so this may be a read error. The V and J genes are TRBV25-1 and TRBJ2-2; either TRBD1 or TRBD2 may fit D (5 bases each). Germline assignment: CDR1 MGHDK and CDR2 SYGVNS. The CDR3 consists of 12 residues. The CDR3 bases are TGTGCCAGCAGTTCGGGGACCGGGGAGCTGCTTTTT. Translated: CASSSGTGELLF.

This clonotype was detected only a few times. The genes are TRBV7-3 and TRBJ1-1; TRBD1 aligns across 8 bases. Per germline, CDR1 SGHTA and CDR2 FQGTGA. V trimming: 2 bases; J trimming: 4 bases; junction bases outside the gene matches: 0. CDR3 length: 13 residues. CDR3 amino acids: CASSLGTGTEAFF. The CDR3 region has the DNA TGTGCCAGCAGCTTAGGGACAGGCACTGAAGCTTTCTTT.

The V and J genes are TRBV20-1 and TRBJ1-6; TRBD1 might be the D (5 bases). The V end was cut by 2 bases, the J end by 6 bases, with 11 bases between. The CDR3 runs to 14 residues. Germline-derived CDR1 and CDR2 are DFQATT and SNEGSKA (reference sequence). The chain's CDR3 is CSARLGRFNSPLHF. The CDR3 region has the DNA TGCAGTGCTAGATTGGGACGGTTTAATTCACCCCTCCACTTT.

This clonotype was detected only a few times. J is TRBJ2-1 and V is TRBV20-1; 10 bases are a match to TRBD2. This CDR3 is built from 15 residues. After removal of 4 bases from V and 0 bases from J, the junction contained 3 bases not matched to a gene. Per germline, CDR1 DFQATT and CDR2 SNEGSKA (reference sequence). CDR3 coding DNA: TGCAGTGCTACCGGACTAGCGGACTCCTACAATGAGCAGTTCTTC. This translates into CSATGLADSYNEQFF.

The CDR3 is CAWSGTRDRAHGGQYF. In DNA, the CDR3 is TGTGCCTGGAGTGGAACAAGGGACAGGGCCCACGGCGGGCAGTACTTC. The chain couples TRBV11-1 to TRBJ2-7; TRBD1 agrees at 9 bases. Germline CDR1 reads SGHAT; CDR2 reads FQDESV (reference sequence). This CDR3 has 16 amino acids. Losses at the gene ends were 11 bases for V and 9 bases for J; bases not matched to a gene: 23.

The chain recombines TRBV20-1 with TRBJ1-6; TRBD1 agrees at 8 bases. This CDR3 contains 15 residues. V lost 2 bases to trimming and J lost 5 bases; unmatched junction nucleotides: 5. Germline-derived CDR1 and CDR2 are DFQATT and SNEGSKA (reference sequence). CDR3 DNA sequence: TGCAGTGCTAGAACAGGGGGAACGAATAATTCACCCCTCCACTTT. It codes for CSARTGGTNNSPLHF.

The chain has TRBV20-1 and TRBJ2-3; either TRBD1 or TRBD2 may supply D (5 bases each). From germline, CDR1 is DFQATT and CDR2 SNEGSKA (reference sequence). CDR3 size: 13 residues. The V and J ends lost 3 bases and 1 base respectively, with 8 bases between them. The DNA for the CDR3 is TGCAGTGCTAGTGGGGACGGCACAGATACGCAGTATTTT. This encodes CSASGDGTDTQYF.

This clonotype came up once. V gene TRBV20-1 combines with J gene TRBJ1-6, with a weak D call TRBD1 (5 bases). Germline lookup yields CDR1 DFQATT and CDR2 SNEGSKA (reference sequence). V lost 2 bases to trimming and J lost 6 bases, with 11 bases between them. This CDR3 is 14 amino acids long. Here the CDR3 reads CSARQGTVNSPLHF. The CDR3 nucleotides read TGCAGTGCTAGACAAGGGACGGTTAATTCACCCCTCCACTTT.

The rearrangement links TRBV7-9 to TRBJ2-7; perhaps TRBD2 as D (6 bases). The CDR3 runs to 12 residues. V lost 7 bases, J lost 2 bases, and 9 bases lay in between. CDR1 and CDR2 from the germline V gene are SEHNR and FQNEAQ (reference sequence). The chain's CDR3 is CASIGGTYEQYF. The DNA for the CDR3 is TGTGCCAGCATTGGGGGGACCTACGAGCAGTACTTC. Variable domain in full (rest from reference TRBV7-9 and TRBJ2-7): DTGVSQNPRHKITKRGQNVTFRCDPISEHNRLYWYRQTLGQGPEFLTYFQNEAQLEKSRLLSDRFSAERPKGSFSTLEIQRTEQGDSAMYLCASIGGTYEQYFGPGTRLTVT.

This clonotype appeared a few times. J is TRBJ2-2 and V is TRBV10-3, with a weak D call TRBD2 (7 bases). This CDR3 is built from 14 residues. CDR1 ENHRY and CDR2 SYGVKD come from the germline V gene. Here the CDR3 reads CGSRGAGNDGELFF. In DNA form, the CDR3 reads TGTGGTTCCAGGGGAGCGGGGAACGATGGGGAGCTGTTTTTT.

CDR3 nucleotides: TGCAGTGCTAGAGTAAGGGAAAATCAGCCCCAGCATTTT. It encodes CSARVRENQPQHF. The genes are TRBV20-1 and TRBJ1-5; the D is unclear. The V end lost 1 base, the J end lost 4 bases, and 8 bases lay between the germline ends. Germline CDR1 and CDR2: DFQATT and SNEGSKA (reference sequence). The CDR3 covers 13 residues.

This clonotype appeared a few times. V and J are TRBV6-5 and TRBJ2-7; D assignment may be TRBD1 or TRBD2 (5 bases each). The ends were cut back, 5 bases at V and 0 bases at J, with 17 bases in the middle. Germline V gene data show CDR1 as MNHEY and CDR2 as SVGAGI. This CDR3 has 16 residues. DNA of the CDR3: TGTGCCAGCAGTACGTACGTCGGGACGTCCTCCTACGAGCAGTACTTC. Its translation is CASSTYVGTSSYEQYF.

The rearrangement links TRBV19 to TRBJ2-7; 10 positions match TRBD1. V lost 6 bases and J lost 2; bases outside the gene matches: 4. Germline lookup yields CDR1 LNHDA and CDR2 SQIVND (reference sequence). The CDR3 is made up of 14 amino acids. The CDR3 nucleotides are TGTGCCAGTAGCTTGACAGGGGGCGCCTACGAGCAGTACTTC. It is translated as CASSLTGGAYEQYF.

This chain uses TRBV7-2 with TRBJ2-7, with D hard to call. This CDR3 contains 14 residues. Trimming pared 5 bases from V and 2 bases from J, leaving 13 bases between. CDR1 is SGHTA and CDR2 is FQGNSA in the germline V gene. CDR3 amino acids: CASSPGPGPYEQYF. In DNA, the CDR3 is TGTGCCAGCAGCCCTGGACCTGGCCCCTACGAGCAGTACTTC.